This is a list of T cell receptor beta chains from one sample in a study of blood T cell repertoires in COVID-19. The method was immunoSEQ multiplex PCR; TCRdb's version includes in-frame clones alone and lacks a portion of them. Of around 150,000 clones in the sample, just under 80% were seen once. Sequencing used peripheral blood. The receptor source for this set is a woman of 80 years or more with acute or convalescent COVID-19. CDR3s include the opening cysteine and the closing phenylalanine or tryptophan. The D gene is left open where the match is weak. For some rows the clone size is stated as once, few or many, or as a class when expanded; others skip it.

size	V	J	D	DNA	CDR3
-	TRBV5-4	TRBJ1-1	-	TGTGCCAGCAGCTTGGCCGGGAGGGGGGCTGGAACTGAAGCTTTCTTT	CASSLAGRGAGTEAFF
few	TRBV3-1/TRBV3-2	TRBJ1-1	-	TGTGCCAGCAGCCCTCGTGAGGAGGCTGAAGCTTTCTTT	CASSPREEAEAFF
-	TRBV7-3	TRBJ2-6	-	TGTGCCAGCAGTTCCAGGGTGCCCGGGGCCAACGTCCTGACTTTC	CASSSRVPGANVLTF
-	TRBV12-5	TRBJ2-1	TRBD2	TGTGCTAGTGGTTTCTCTAGCGGGAGAGTCTATGAGCAGTTCTTC	CASGFSSGRVYEQFF
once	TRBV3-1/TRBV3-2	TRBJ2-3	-	TGTGCCAGCAGCCAAGACGGAGGGGGCACAGATACGCAGTATTTT	CASSQDGGGTDTQYF
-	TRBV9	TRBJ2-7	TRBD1	TGTGCCAGCAGCGTAGGAGACAGGGCCGAGCAGTACTTC	CASSVGDRAEQYF
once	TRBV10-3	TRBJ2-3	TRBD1	TGTGCCATCAGTGATGAGGGGGCAGGCGCAGATACGCAGTATTTT	CAISDEGAGADTQYF
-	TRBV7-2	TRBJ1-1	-	TGTGCCAGCAGCGTTGACAGACCCCTTGAAGCTTTCTTT	CASSVDRPLEAFF
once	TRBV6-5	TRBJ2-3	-	TGTGCCAGCAGGCCCCCGGGTGTGGGCACAGATACGCAGTATTTT	CASRPPGVGTDTQYF
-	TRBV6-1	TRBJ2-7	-	TGTGCCAGCAGTGACGGGTCTGCCTACGAGCAGTACTTC	CASSDGSAYEQYF
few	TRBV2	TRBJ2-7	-	TGTGCCAGCAGTGAGGGCGGGACTGGCAACTACGAGCAGTACTTC	CASSEGGTGNYEQYF
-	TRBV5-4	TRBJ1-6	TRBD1	TGTGCCAGCAGCTTGGGCGGGACAGGGACCCAACCCCTCCACTTT	CASSLGGTGTQPLHF
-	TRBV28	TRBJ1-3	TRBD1	TGTGCCAGCAGTTTAGAACAGGGGGCAGGAGGTGACACCATATATTTT	CASSLEQGAGGDTIYF
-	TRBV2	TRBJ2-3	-	TGTGCCAGCAGTATACAGGGCGCGAGCAGCACAGATACGCAGTATTTT	CASSIQGASSTDTQYF
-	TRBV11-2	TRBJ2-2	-	TGTGCCAGCAGCTTAGTCTACAGGGGGGAGCTGTTTTTT	CASSLVYRGELFF
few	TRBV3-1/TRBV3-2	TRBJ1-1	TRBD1	TGTGCCAGCAGCCGCGACAGGGTCGCGGGGACTGAAGCTTTCTTT	CASSRDRVAGTEAFF
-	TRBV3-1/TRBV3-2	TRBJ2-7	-	TGTGCCAGCAGCCGGGACACCAACTACGAGCAGTACTTC	CASSRDTNYEQYF
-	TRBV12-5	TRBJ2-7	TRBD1	TGTGCTAGTGGTTTGGAGACAGGGGTCTACGAGCAGTACTTC	CASGLETGVYEQYF
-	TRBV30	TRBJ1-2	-	TGTGCCTGGAGTGTGAACAGCTATGGCTACACCTTC	CAWSVNSYGYTF
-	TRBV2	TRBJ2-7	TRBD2	TGTGCCAGCAGTGATTGGGCTAGCGGGAGCTACGAGCAGTACTTC	CASSDWASGSYEQYF
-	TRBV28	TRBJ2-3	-	TGTGCCAGCACCCTTTTAGATACGCAGTATTTT	CASTLLDTQYF
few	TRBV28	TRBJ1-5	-	TGTGCCAGCGGGAGGGGAAAGAGTCAGCCCCAGCATTTT	CASGRGKSQPQHF
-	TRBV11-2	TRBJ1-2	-	TGTGCCAGCTCGAAGCAGGGATCCATTCTCTATGGCTACACCTTC	CASSKQGSILYGYTF
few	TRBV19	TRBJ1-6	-	TGTGCCAGTTCAGAGAGGAGCTCCTATAATTCACCCCTCCACTTT	CASSERSSYNSPLHF
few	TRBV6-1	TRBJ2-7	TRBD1	TGTGCCAGCAGTGAAGGGCAGGGGGTTCCCTACGAGCAGTACTTC	CASSEGQGVPYEQYF
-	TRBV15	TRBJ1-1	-	TGTGCCACCAGCCCGGGAAGCGGGAGGGGAAGAAGCACTGAAGCTTTCTTT	CATSPGSGRGRSTEAFF
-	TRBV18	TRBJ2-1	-	TGTGCCAGCTCATCCGCAGGCTCCTACAATGAGCAGTTCTTC	CASSSAGSYNEQFF
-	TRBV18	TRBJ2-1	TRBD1	TGTGCCAGCTCACACGGACAGGGGTCCTACAATGAGCAGTTCTTC	CASSHGQGSYNEQFF
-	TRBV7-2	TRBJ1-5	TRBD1	TGTGCCAGCAGCTTTTACAGGGGAGTGGAGCAGCCCCAGCATTTT	CASSFYRGVEQPQHF
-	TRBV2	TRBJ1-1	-	TGTGCCAGCAACCAACAGGGTGAAGTCACTGAAGCTTTCTTT	CASNQQGEVTEAFF
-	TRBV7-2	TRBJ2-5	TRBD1	TGTGCCAGCAGCTTTCAGGGGGCTGAAGAGACCCAGTACTTC	CASSFQGAEETQYF
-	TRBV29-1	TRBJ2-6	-	TGCAGCGTTGAGGGGGCTCGGGCCAACGTCCTGACTTTC	CSVEGARANVLTF
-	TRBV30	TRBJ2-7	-	TGTGCCTGGTCGAGAGGCGACCTCTACGAGCAGTACTTC	CAWSRGDLYEQYF
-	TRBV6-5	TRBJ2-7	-	TGTGCCAGCGAGGATAGGAAAGAGCAGTACTTC	CASEDRKEQYF
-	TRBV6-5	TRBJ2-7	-	TGTGCCACCTCAGAGGGGGAGGGATTCTACGAGCAGTACTTC	CATSEGEGFYEQYF
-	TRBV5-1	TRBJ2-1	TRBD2	TGCGCCAGCAGCTTGAATAGCGGGTCATACAATGAGCAGTTCTTC	CASSLNSGSYNEQFF
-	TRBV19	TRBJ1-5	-	TGTGCCAGTAGGCAGGGTCGGCAGCCCCAGCATTTT	CASRQGRQPQHF
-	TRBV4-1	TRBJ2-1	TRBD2	TGCGCCAGCAGCCTTAGCGGGGACCTCGACAATGAGCAGTTCTTC	CASSLSGDLDNEQFF
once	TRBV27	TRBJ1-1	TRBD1	TGTGCCAGCAGTCCAGGGGGCCTCGGCACTGAAGCTTTCTTT	CASSPGGLGTEAFF
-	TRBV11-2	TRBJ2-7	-	TGTGCCAGCAGCTTAGACAGGGGCTCCGAGCAGTACTTC	CASSLDRGSEQYF
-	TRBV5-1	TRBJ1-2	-	TGCGCCAGCAGCGGAGGGGACGCCTACTATGGCTACACCTTC	CASSGGDAYYGYTF
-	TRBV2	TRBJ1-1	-	TGTGCCAGCAGTGGACTTCGAACCACTGAAGCTTTCTTT	CASSGLRTTEAFF
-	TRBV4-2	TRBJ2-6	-	TGTGCCAGCAGCCACTACGAAGCGGGGGCCAACGTCCTGACTTTC	CASSHYEAGANVLTF
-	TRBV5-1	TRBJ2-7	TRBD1	TGCGCCAGCAAGGGACAGAGCTACGAGCAGTACTTC	CASKGQSYEQYF
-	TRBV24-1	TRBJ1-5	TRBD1	TGTGCCACCAGTGATCCCGGACAGGGGGGTCAGCCCCAGCATTTT	CATSDPGQGGQPQHF
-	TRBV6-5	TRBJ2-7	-	TGTGCCAGCAGACGGAGACCGGGGAGCTCCTACGAGCAGTACTTC	CASRRRPGSSYEQYF
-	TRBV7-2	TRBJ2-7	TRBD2	TGTGCCAGCAGCTTAGCCTCCGGGACTAGCGGGGGGAGCTCCTACGAGCAGTACTTC	CASSLASGTSGGSSYEQYF
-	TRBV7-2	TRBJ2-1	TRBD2	TGTGCCAGCAGCTCTCTAGCGGGTACGTTCAATGAGCAGTTCTTC	CASSSLAGTFNEQFF
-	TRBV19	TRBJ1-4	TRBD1	TGTGCCAGTAGTAACCTCAGGGGGAGTGAAAAACTGTTTTTT	CASSNLRGSEKLFF
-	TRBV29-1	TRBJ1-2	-	TGCAGCGTTCAGGCTACAGGGCTCAACTATGGCTACACCTTC	CSVQATGLNYGYTF
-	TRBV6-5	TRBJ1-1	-	TGTGCCAGCAGTCCCCGGGGGGCTGAAGCTTTCTTT	CASSPRGAEAFF